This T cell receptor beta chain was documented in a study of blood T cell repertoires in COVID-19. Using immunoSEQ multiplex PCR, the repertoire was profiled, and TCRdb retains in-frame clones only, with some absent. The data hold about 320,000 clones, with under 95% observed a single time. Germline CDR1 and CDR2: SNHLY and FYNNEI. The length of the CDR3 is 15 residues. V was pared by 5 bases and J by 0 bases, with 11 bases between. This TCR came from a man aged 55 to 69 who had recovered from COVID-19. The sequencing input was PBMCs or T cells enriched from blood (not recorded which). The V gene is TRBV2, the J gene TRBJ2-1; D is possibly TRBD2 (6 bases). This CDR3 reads CASSPLASSYNEQFF. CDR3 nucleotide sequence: TGTGCCAGCAGTCCGCTAGCGAGCTCCTACAATGAGCAGTTCTTC.